This T cell receptor beta chain was sequenced in a study of CD8+ T cells in alopecia areata. There are a few counts of this clone. The antigen is undetermined. The treatment: oral pan-JAK inhibitor, 5-10 mg twice daily. RNA extraction was followed by reverse transcription into cDNA, which acted as the sequencing template. This table comes from immunoSEQ multiplex PCR, and its TCRdb copy is limited to in-frame clones, with some not included. In the table there are approximately 280,000 clones, more than 45% of which are singletons. Study-wide results and limits: Normal skin's resident alphabeta T cells are also sequenced in scalp samples.

Sequenced material: CD4+ T cells sorted from blood, taken at week 24, from a patient treated with tofacitinib. The receptor was isolated from a human donor with alopecia areata.

The CDR3 reads CSVVMYSGETQYF. CDR3 DNA sequence: TGCAGCGTTGTGATGTACTCTGGAGAGACCCAGTACTTC. The V gene is TRBV29-1, the J gene TRBJ2-5; D gene unclear. The CDR3 runs 13 residues. Germline assignment: CDR1 SQVTM and CDR2 ANQGSEA. The ends were cut back, 4 bases at V and 4 bases at J, with 13 bases in the middle.